The next 16 T cell receptor beta chains were all read from a single sample in a study of T-cell reconstitution after alpha-beta-depleted transplantation in children. Unique molecular identifiers were incorporated when the TCRbeta library was constructed. TCRdb independently ran MiXCR on the PCR reads; one entry per CDR3 protein. The sample has 600,000 or so distinct CDR3 sequences, 20% to 25% seen once. The specimen was PBMCs, mostly from graft donor cells, collected 360 days after TCRalphabeta/CD19-depleted stem cell transplant. These receptors were obtained from a boy younger than two who had a stem cell transplant for acute myeloid leukemia, so the T cells may come from the graft donor.

This clonotype was seen many times. The chain carries TRBV20-1 and TRBJ2-7; 7 positions agree with TRBD2. The CDR3 loop spans 19 amino acids. V lost 0 bases and J lost 2; bases outside the gene matches: 19. Germline-derived CDR1 and CDR2 are DFQATT and SNEGSKA (reference sequence). CDR3 sequence: CSARDLRDGLGRDPYEQYV. CDR3 bases: TGCAGTGCTAGAGATCTCAGGGACGGACTAGGAAGGGATCCCTACGAGCAGTACGTC.

In its sample, this clonotype was seen many times. The chain is built from TRBV5-1 and TRBJ2-1; TRBD2 matches at 8 bases. The CDR3 contains 15 residues. Trimming at V came to 2 bases and at J to 14 bases, leaving 15 bases not matched to a gene. The germline V gene encodes CDR1 SGHRS and CDR2 YFSETQ. The CDR3 spells CASSFGGGLVEEEFF. In DNA, the CDR3 is TGCGCCAGCAGCTTCGGGGGGGGACTAGTGGAGGAGGAGTTCTTC.

This clonotype was seen a few times. The chain links TRBV4-3 to TRBJ2-1; 10 positions agree with TRBD2. CDR1 and CDR2 from the germline V gene are LGHNA and YSLEER. Unmatched junction bases numbered 9, after V lost 1 base and J lost 0 bases. This CDR3 contains 19 residues. DNA for the CDR3: TGCGCCAGCAGCCAAGGTTTAGCGGGGGGCGTCAGCTCCTACAATGAGCAGTTCTTC. Amino acids: CASSQGLAGGVSSYNEQFF.

This rearrangement joins TRBV28 to TRBJ2-3; no reliable D call. Germline V lookup: CDR1 MDHEN, CDR2 SYDVKM. With 6 bases removed from V and 2 bases from J, the gap between germline ends came to 9 bases. This CDR3 region has 13 residues. The CDR3 sequence is CASSLDTTDTQYF. The CDR3 nucleotides read TGTGCCAGCAGCCTTGACACCACAGATACGCAGTATTTT.

This chain joins TRBV10-3 and TRBJ2-3; 13 nucleotides align to TRBD2. Trimming at V came to 10 bases and at J to 5 bases, leaving 6 bases not matched to a gene. In germline, CDR1 is ENHRY, CDR2 SYGVKD. The CDR3 sequence is 14 residues long. CDR3 sequence: CATRLAGGRDTQYF. CDR3 in DNA: TGTGCCACCCGACTAGCGGGGGGAAGAGATACGCAGTATTTT.

The chain employs TRBV7-3 and TRBJ2-1; D call uncertain. The V and J ends lost 5 bases and 5 bases respectively, with 19 bases between them. Germline CDR1 and CDR2: SGHTA and FQGTGA. This CDR3 spans 16 amino acids. The CDR3 region is CASSPSKAFRNNEQFF. For the CDR3, the DNA is TGTGCCAGCAGCCCTTCTAAGGCCTTTAGGAACAATGAGCAGTTCTTC.

The CDR3 coding sequence is TGCAGCGTTGCGGGACAGGGGGCACACTATGGCTACACCTTC. It yields the protein CSVAGQGAHYGYTF. The chain recombines TRBV29-1 with TRBJ1-2; 12 bases agree with TRBD1. V was pared by 4 bases and J by 3 bases, with 3 bases of the junction left unmatched. CDR3 length equals 14 residues. Germline CDR1 SQVTM, CDR2 ANQGSEA.

In its sample, this clonotype was seen many times. The CDR3 loop reads CSAGDSGIIGELFF. The DNA of the CDR3 is TGCAGTGCTGGCGACTCGGGAATCATTGGGGAGCTGTTTTTT. The V and J genes are TRBV20-1 and TRBJ2-2; tentatively, D is TRBD2 (5 bases). Trimming took 5 bases from V and 8 from J, leaving 18 bases between them. From germline, CDR1 is DFQATT and CDR2 SNEGSKA (reference sequence). The CDR3 has 14 residues.

In its sample, this clonotype was seen many times. The V and J genes are TRBV28 and TRBJ2-2, with D perhaps given as TRBD1 or TRBD2 (6 bases each). The CDR3 covers 15 residues. The V end was cut by 6 bases, the J end by 4 bases, with 15 bases between. Germline V gene data show CDR1 as MDHEN and CDR2 as SYDVKM. CDR3 sequence: CASRWSGGGTGELFF. The CDR3, as DNA: TGTGCCAGCAGATGGAGCGGAGGGGGCACCGGGGAGCTGTTTTTT.

The chain couples TRBV20-1 to TRBJ2-5; perhaps TRBD1 as D (5 bases). Germline loops: CDR1 DFQATT, CDR2 SNEGSKA (reference sequence). With 5 bases removed from V and 2 bases from J, the gap between germline ends came to 15 bases. CDR3 size: 14 residues. The CDR3 loop is CSAFGAMGQETQYF. The CDR3 bases are TGCAGTGCTTTTGGGGCGATGGGGCAAGAGACCCAGTACTTC.

This clonotype was observed a handful of times. The chain employs TRBV20-1 and TRBJ1-2; tentative D call: TRBD1 (5 bases). The germline gives CDR1 DFQATT, CDR2 SNEGSKA (reference sequence). The CDR3 covers 16 residues. V lost 6 bases to trimming and J lost 3 bases, with 23 bases between them. The CDR3: CSAPPALSGSHYGYTF. In DNA form, the CDR3 reads TGCAGTGCGCCCCCGGCGCTTTCAGGGTCCCACTATGGCTACACCTTC.

Many counts were recorded for this clonotype. The chain recombines TRBV5-1 with TRBJ1-6; unclear D gene. CDR1 is SGHRS and CDR2 is YFSETQ in the germline V gene. CDR3 length: 14 residues. Trimming left V 1 base short and J 8 bases short, with 10 bases between. CDR3 residues: CASSLPAGDSPLHF. CDR3 coding DNA: TGCGCCAGCAGCTTGCCCGCCGGGGATTCACCCCTCCACTTT.

The chain links TRBV7-2 to TRBJ2-1; D unclear. V lost 4 bases, J lost 7 bases, and 8 bases lay in between. The CDR3 covers 12 residues. The germline CDR1 and CDR2 sequences are SGHTA and FQGNSA. The CDR3 spells CASSYRLNEQFF. The CDR3 DNA sequence: TGTGCCAGCAGCTATCGGCTGAATGAGCAGTTCTTC.

This clonotype was seen only a few times. The chain has TRBV20-1 and TRBJ1-3; D unresolved. The CDR3 covers 15 residues. Deletions cut 1 base from V and 3 bases from J, with 13 bases between. Per germline, CDR1 DFQATT and CDR2 SNEGSKA (reference sequence). This CDR3 reads CSARVDPGGGNTIYF. The CDR3 bases are TGCAGTGCTAGAGTAGACCCTGGAGGTGGAAACACCATATATTTT.

This chain connects TRBV4-2 to TRBJ1-1; no definite D call. The V gene lost 0 bases and the J gene lost 1 base, with 9 bases spanning the gap. This CDR3 region has 15 residues. Germline values: CDR1 LGHNA, CDR2 YNFKEQ. This chain's CDR3 is CASSQDFRENTEAFF. CDR3 in DNA: TGTGCCAGCAGCCAAGACTTTCGGGAGAACACTGAAGCTTTCTTT.

This clonotype was detected ten times or more. The chain combines TRBV20-1 with TRBJ2-7; 10 bases agree with TRBD2. CDR1 is DFQATT, CDR2 SNEGSKA, per germline (reference sequence). V dropped 1 base and J dropped 3; count of bases not matched to a gene: 18. CDR3 length equals 19 residues. CDR3 residues: CSARGRELAGDSFYYEQYF. As DNA, the CDR3 is TGCAGTGCTAGAGGAAGAGAGCTAGCGGGGGACTCCTTCTACTACGAGCAGTACTTC.